These 19 T cell receptor beta chains originate from one sample sequenced in a study of cytomegalovirus exposure and HLA in healthy donors. This PCR relied on a set of 60 Vbeta primers and 13 Jbeta primers. Assay used: immunoSEQ multiplex PCR; TCRdb lists only in-frame clones, some missing. The sample contains 90,000 to 100,000 clones, about 74% of which appear only once. The source material was PBMCs. These receptors were collected from a female donor in good health and CMV-seronegative.

The chain links TRBV7-6 to TRBJ1-5, with 10 bases fitting TRBD1. This CDR3 spans 15 amino acids. The ends lost 5 bases at V and 4 bases at J; junction bases unmatched: 5. The germline CDR1 and CDR2 sequences are SGHVS and FNYEAQ. The CDR3 DNA reads as TGTGCCAGCAGCCGGGACAGGGGTTGGAATCAGCCCCAGCATTTT. Translated, it gives CASSRDRGWNQPQHF.

This clone was detected only a few times. This chain links TRBV27 with TRBJ1-1; D unresolved. Germline CDR1 and CDR2: MNHEY and SMNVEV (reference sequence). This CDR3 contains 14 residues. V shed 1 base and J shed 0 bases, with 6 bases lying between them. The DNA for the CDR3 is TGTGCCAGCAGTTTATTGGGCCTGAACACTGAAGCTTTCTTT. Protein product: CASSLLGLNTEAFF.

The gene calls are TRBV5-6 and TRBJ2-7; 9 nucleotides agree with TRBD2. Per germline, CDR1 SGHDT and CDR2 YYEEEE. The CDR3 is 16 amino acids. Losses at the gene ends were 0 bases for V and 2 bases for J; bases not matched to a gene: 6. The CDR3: CASSLGGAGGPYEQYF. The CDR3 nucleotides read TGTGCCAGCAGCTTGGGTGGGGCGGGAGGGCCCTACGAGCAGTACTTC.

This clone was seen only a few times. CDR3 in amino acids: CASSESRVLYF. The CDR3 region has the DNA TGTGCCAGCAGCGAGAGCCGAGTACTGTACTTC. The V and J genes are TRBV6-1 and TRBJ2-7; unclear D gene. The CDR3 runs 11 residues. Germline values: CDR1 MNHNS, CDR2 SASEGT. V lost 6 bases and J lost 12, with 15 bases in between.

The chain carries TRBV7-3 and TRBJ2-2; 8 bases match TRBD1. The CDR3 is 14 amino acids. The germline V gene has CDR1 SGHTA and CDR2 FQGTGA. The trim removed 5 bases at V and 6 bases at J, leaving 5 bases unmatched. The CDR3 DNA is TGTGCCAGCAGCCTGACAGGGGTTCCCGGGGAGCTGTTTTTT. It is translated as CASSLTGVPGELFF.

The rearrangement uses TRBV11-1 and TRBJ2-6; no clear D gene. This CDR3 is 16 amino acids long. V was clipped by 2 bases and J by 0 bases, with 8 bases between them. The germline CDR1 and CDR2 sequences are SGHAT and FQDESV (reference sequence). This CDR3 reads CASSLYESSGANVLTF. As DNA, the CDR3 is TGTGCCAGCAGCTTATACGAGAGCTCTGGGGCCAACGTCCTGACTTTC.

This chain links TRBV19 with TRBJ1-1, with D uncertain. CDR1 is LNHDA, CDR2 SQIVND, per germline (reference sequence). The CDR3 sequence is 14 residues long. Trimming took 1 base from V and 1 from J, leaving 7 bases between them. The chain's CDR3 is CASSIGQTNTEAFF. In DNA, the CDR3 is TGTGCCAGTAGTATAGGACAAACGAACACTGAAGCTTTCTTT.

The chain has TRBV7-8 and TRBJ1-1; the D is unclear. The CDR3 consists of 14 residues. Trimming cost V 5 bases and J 1 base, with 11 bases left between them. The V gene's germline CDR1 is SGHVS and CDR2 FQNEAQ. The CDR3 loop is CASSEGPENTEAFF. The CDR3, as DNA: TGTGCCAGCAGCGAGGGTCCTGAGAACACTGAAGCTTTCTTT.

This clone appeared once. The DNA for the CDR3 is TGTGCCAGCTATGGGACAGGGACAGTTAACCTTTCACCCCTCCACTTT. Protein: CASYGTGTVNLSPLHF. The V gene is TRBV2, the J gene TRBJ1-6, with TRBD1 matching over 9 bases. The CDR3 is 16 residues long. Per the germline V gene, CDR1 is SNHLY and CDR2 is FYNNEI. J gave up 9 bases and V 8 bases, and 14 bases lay outside the gene matches.

This clone was detected once. The rearrangement joins TRBV6-5 to TRBJ1-5, with D possibly matching TRBD1 (6 bases). There are 13 residues in the CDR3. Trimming cost V 5 bases and J 7 bases, with 12 bases left between them. Germline loops: CDR1 MNHEY, CDR2 SVGAGI. In nucleotides, the CDR3 is TGTGCCAGCAGTCTGGCAGGGGAACAGCCCCAGCATTTT. Residues: CASSLAGEQPQHF.

V is TRBV5-1 and J is TRBJ2-1; 10 bases align to TRBD2. This CDR3 spans 15 amino acids. V shed 0 bases and J 9 bases; nucleotides not matched to a gene: 6. Germline CDR1 SGHRS, CDR2 YFSETQ. As DNA, the CDR3 is TGCGCCAGCAGCTTGGTAACCCAGCGGGGGGGTGAGCAGTTCTTC. Its translation is CASSLVTQRGGEQFF.

The chain couples TRBV18 to TRBJ2-5, with D possibly TRBD2 on 5 matching bases. The tail of the sequence fits TRBJ2-7 better, so the J call may be wrong. The CDR3 is made up of 13 amino acids. Germline CDR1 and CDR2: KGHSH and LQKENI. CDR3 region: CASSPPGGYEQYF. The DNA of the CDR3 is TGTGCCAGCTCACCCCCTGGAGGCTACGAGCAGTACTTC.

V usage is TRBV4-1 and J usage is TRBJ2-1; 7 nucleotides align to TRBD1. This CDR3 spans 15 amino acids. The germline CDR1 and CDR2 sequences are MGHRA and YSYEKL. The trim removed 4 bases at V and 0 bases at J, leaving 3 bases unmatched. The CDR3 DNA reads as TGCGCCAGCAGCCTGAGGGGGCTCTCCTACAATGAGCAGTTCTTC. Translating gives CASSLRGLSYNEQFF.

Comments on this clone: A junction boundary mismatches the germline segment, possibly from a read error. Other DNA sequences in this sample translate to the same CDR3. This rearrangement joins TRBV9 to TRBJ1-1; 12 positions agree with TRBD1. CDR3 size: 12 residues. The V gene's germline CDR1 is SGDLS and CDR2 YYNGEE. CDR3 sequence: CASGTGGSEAFF. DNA for the CDR3: TGCGCCAGCGGGACAGGGGGCAGCGAAGCTTTCTTT.

The gene calls are TRBV30 and TRBJ1-2; unclear D gene. The germline CDR1 and CDR2 sequences are GTSNPN and SVGIG (reference sequence). This CDR3 spans 13 amino acids. Trimming shortened V by 2 bases and J by 2 bases, and 9 bases separated the two germline ends. The CDR3 DNA reads as TGTGCCTGGAGTTACGTGGGCAACTATGGCTACACCTTC. It is translated as CAWSYVGNYGYTF.

The gene calls are TRBV6-6 and TRBJ1-6; D remains unclear. The length of the CDR3 is 15 residues. Trimming removed 7 bases from V and 0 bases from J, with 10 bases in between. Germline CDR1 MNHNY, CDR2 SVGAGI (reference sequence). In DNA form, the CDR3 reads TGTGCCAGCACCCACGGGAGCTCCTATAATTCACCCCTCCACTTT. It encodes CASTHGSSYNSPLHF.

This chain joins TRBV7-6 and TRBJ2-2, with 9 positions matching TRBD1. This CDR3 comprises 14 residues. Germline V gene lookup returns CDR1 SGHVS and CDR2 FNYEAQ. Trimming took 5 bases from V and 8 from J; bases not matched to a gene: 6. CDR3 sequence (DNA): TGTGCCAGCAGCCCACGGGACAGGGTTGGGGAGCTGTTTTTT. It encodes CASSPRDRVGELFF.

This chain links TRBV28 with TRBJ2-7, with 7 bases matching TRBD2. With 4 bases clipped from V and 3 bases from J, the junction kept 9 bases outside the gene matches. CDR3 size: 15 residues. In germline, CDR1 is MDHEN, CDR2 SYDVKM. The CDR3 loop is CASSSGLVKSYEQYF. CDR3 in DNA: TGTGCCAGCAGTTCCGGACTAGTAAAGAGCTACGAGCAGTACTTC.

The J gene is TRBJ1-2, the V gene TRBV6-1, with TRBD1 matching over 7 bases. Germline values: CDR1 MNHNS, CDR2 SASEGT. J was trimmed by 4 bases and V by 4 bases; bases with no gene match: 0. CDR3 length: 12 amino acids. CDR3 in DNA: TGTGCCAGCAGTGGACAGGGCTATGGCTACACCTTC. This sequence encodes CASSGQGYGYTF.